This TCR beta chain was captured by sequencing in a study of blood T cell repertoires in COVID-19. About the research overall: Specimens from acute and convalescent COVID-19 originated in the United States, Italy and Spain. T cells, B-cell-depleted T cells, or PBMCs supplied cDNA or gDNA.

Authors' data handling: Reference gene primer amplification gave nucleated cell count estimates. TCRdb's table, derived via immunoSEQ multiplex PCR, lists solely in-frame clones and lacks some. V, J and clone size reflect that table, while D and trimming were determined from the DNA. The profile shows 70,000 to 95,000 clones, around 88% of them singletons. V dropped 7 bases and J dropped 2; count of bases not matched to a gene: 8. Germline values: CDR1 LNHDA, CDR2 SQIVND (reference sequence). The CDR3 consists of 17 residues. The clonotype originates from a woman in her seventies with acute or convalescent COVID-19. V gene TRBV19 combines with J gene TRBJ2-6; 10 bases line up with TRBD1. Sequenced material: peripheral blood. This CDR3 is CASNWDRGPPGANVLTF. The CDR3 region has the DNA TGTGCCAGTAATTGGGACAGGGGACCTCCTGGGGCCAACGTCCTGACTTTC.